A single sample is the source of the 24 T cell receptor beta chains below, sequenced in a study of blood T cell repertoires in COVID-19. The table came from immunoSEQ multiplex PCR; TCRdb's copy has only in-frame clones and leaves some out. This sample carries about 300,000 clones, around nine tenths of them seen once, and the ten largest clones take approximately 5.4%. Sequencing was done on a sample of PBMCs or T cells enriched from blood (not recorded which). The source of these receptors is a woman aged 25 to 39 who had recovered from COVID-19.

The chain carries TRBV7-8 and TRBJ2-7; 9 nucleotides align to TRBD1. The CDR3 runs 14 residues. The V gene's germline CDR1 is SGHVS and CDR2 FQNEAQ. Trimming at V came to 1 base and at J to 3 bases, leaving 1 base not matched to a gene. The CDR3 bases are TGTGCCAGCAGCTTAGGGGGACAGGGCTACGAGCAGTACTTC. Protein product: CASSLGGQGYEQYF. The whole variable domain, filled in from reference TRBV7-8 and TRBJ2-7, reads GAGVSQSPRYKVAKRGQDVALRCDPISGHVSLFWYQQALGQGPEFLTYFQNEAQLDKSGLPSDRFFAERPEGSVSTLKIQRTQQEDSAVYLCASSLGGQGYEQYFGPGTRLTVT.

This rearrangement joins TRBV27 to TRBJ1-1; D ambiguous. The CDR3 runs 13 residues. Germline-derived CDR1 and CDR2 are MNHEY and SMNVEV (reference sequence). With 2 bases removed from V and 8 bases from J, the gap between germline ends came to 12 bases. The CDR3 loop is CASSLPEGGEAFF. The CDR3 coding sequence is TGTGCCAGCAGTTTACCCGAGGGCGGGGAAGCTTTCTTT.

The rearrangement links TRBV5-1 to TRBJ2-2; TRBD1 might be the D (6 bases). V was clipped by 4 bases and J by 4 bases, with 17 bases between them. Per germline, CDR1 SGHRS and CDR2 YFSETQ. CDR3 size: 16 residues. The chain's CDR3 is CASSPRGGSLTGELFF. As DNA, the CDR3 is TGCGCCAGCAGCCCCCGAGGGGGATCTCTCACCGGGGAGCTGTTTTTT.

DNA for the CDR3: TGTGCCATCAGAGCCAATCACCAGGGGAACACTGAAGCTTTCTTT. Translation: CAIRANHQGNTEAFF. The rearrangement joins TRBV10-3 to TRBJ1-1; a weak D match, TRBD1 (5 bases). V was cut by 6 bases and J by 1 base, with 15 bases left in between. This CDR3 has 15 residues. Germline assignment: CDR1 ENHRY and CDR2 SYGVKD.

The V and J genes are TRBV7-9 and TRBJ1-4, with D maybe TRBD1 (6 bases). CDR1 and CDR2 (germline): SEHNR, FQNEAQ (reference sequence). With 8 bases removed from V and 4 bases from J, the gap between germline ends came to 17 bases. The CDR3 has 15 residues. Written as DNA, the CDR3 is TGTGCCAGCGGCCGAGCGACAGGCTTTAATGAAAAACTGTTTTTT. It encodes CASGRATGFNEKLFF.

The chain carries TRBV9 and TRBJ1-1; 7 bases match TRBD1. The CDR3 consists of 14 residues. V shed 3 bases and J 2 bases; nucleotides not matched to a gene: 4. Germline V gene sequence: CDR1 SGDLS, CDR2 YYNGEE. CDR3 DNA sequence: TGTGCCAGCAGCGGAACAGGGGTCAACACTGAAGCTTTCTTT. Its translation: CASSGTGVNTEAFF.

J is TRBJ1-2 and V is TRBV4-1; 7 bases fit TRBD1. Germline loops: CDR1 MGHRA, CDR2 YSYEKL. The CDR3 length is 15 residues. V was clipped by 1 base and J by 8 bases; unmatched bases: 10. CDR3 DNA sequence: TGCGCCAGCAGCCAAGTTCTTACAGGGGCGCGGGGCTACACCTTC. This encodes CASSQVLTGARGYTF.

This clone was seen a few times. The chain joins TRBV6-5 to TRBJ2-7, with 7 nucleotides matching TRBD1. V dropped 7 bases and J dropped 6; count of bases not matched to a gene: 3. The germline V gene has CDR1 MNHEY and CDR2 SVGAGI. The CDR3 runs 11 residues. The DNA for the CDR3 is TGTGCCAGCAAGGGGGCGGTCGAGCAGTACTTC. Its translation: CASKGAVEQYF.

The V gene is TRBV7-8, the J gene TRBJ2-3, with 8 bases identical to TRBD1. The CDR3 spans 15 residues. The V segment lost 5 bases and the J segment 1 base; nucleotides outside the gene matches: 5. Germline V gene sequence: CDR1 SGHVS, CDR2 FQNEAQ. CDR3 in DNA: TGTGCCAGCAGCATTCAGGGGGCCGGCACAGATACGCAGTATTTT. Encoded protein: CASSIQGAGTDTQYF. The full variable domain, rest sourced from reference TRBV7-8 and TRBJ2-3, is GAGVSQSPRYKVAKRGQDVALRCDPISGHVSLFWYQQALGQGPEFLTYFQNEAQLDKSGLPSDRFFAERPEGSVSTLKIQRTQQEDSAVYLCASSIQGAGTDTQYFGPGTRLTVL.

V is TRBV25-1 and J is TRBJ2-2; tentative D call: TRBD1 (5 bases). Looked up from germline, CDR1 is MGHDK and CDR2 is SYGVNS. CDR3 size: 16 residues. V was cut by 1 base and J by 4 bases, with 13 bases left in between. The CDR3 reads CASSESGQGFTGELFF. CDR3 sequence (DNA): TGTGCCAGCAGTGAATCCGGGCAGGGTTTCACCGGGGAGCTGTTTTTT.

This clone was counted a single time. V and J are TRBV6-5 and TRBJ2-3; D remains unclear. Trimming removed 8 bases from V and 1 base from J, with 7 bases in between. Germline V gene lookup returns CDR1 MNHEY and CDR2 SVGAGI. This CDR3 contains 12 residues. The CDR3 region has the DNA TGTGCCAGCCATGAGGGCACAGATACGCAGTATTTT. It specifies CASHEGTDTQYF.

The gene calls are TRBV2 and TRBJ2-5, with D tentatively TRBD2 (6 bases). The length of the CDR3 is 12 residues. CDR1 and CDR2 from the germline V gene are SNHLY and FYNNEI. V lost 3 bases and J 11 bases, leaving 13 bases between the germline ends. The CDR3 DNA follows: TGTGCCAGCAGTGAGCTTTCAGGACTACAGTACTTC. This translates into CASSELSGLQYF. Filled out from reference TRBV2 and TRBJ2-5, the complete variable domain reads EPEVTQTPSHQVTQMGQEVILRCVPISNHLYFYWYRQILGQKVEFLVSFYNNEISEKSEIFDDQFSVERPDGSNFTLKIRSTKLEDSAMYFCASSELSGLQYFGPGTRLLVL.

The chain couples TRBV5-4 to TRBJ2-5; maybe TRBD2 (6 bases). CDR3 length equals 14 residues. Germline CDR1 and CDR2: SGHNT and YYREEE (reference sequence). V was clipped by 4 bases and J by 5 bases, with 15 bases between them. The CDR3 spells CASSPSGGRETQYF. Written as DNA, the CDR3 is TGTGCCAGCAGCCCAAGCGGAGGGAGGGAGACCCAGTACTTC.

Concerning this clone itself: This sample also contains other DNA sequences that code for the same CDR3. The chain uses TRBV20-1 and TRBJ2-1; TRBD2 matches at 9 bases. With V trimmed by 3 bases and J by 4 bases, 4 bases remained unmatched. This CDR3 contains 14 residues. Germline CDR1 reads DFQATT; CDR2 reads SNEGSKA (reference sequence). CDR3 DNA: TGCAGTGCTAGTCGCGGGGGGGCTTACAATGAGCAGTTCTTC. Translation gives CSASRGGAYNEQFF.

The rearrangement links TRBV9 to TRBJ2-2, with a possible D match to TRBD1 (5 bases). Germline CDR1 is SGDLS and CDR2 is YYNGEE. The CDR3 loop spans 14 amino acids. V lost 3 bases and J 4 bases, leaving 10 bases between the germline ends. CDR3 residues: CASSETAFTGELFF. The CDR3 region has the DNA TGTGCCAGCAGCGAGACAGCTTTCACCGGGGAGCTGTTTTTT.

The genes are TRBV6-5 and TRBJ1-1; maybe TRBD1 (5 bases). V lost 7 bases and J lost 5, with 8 bases in between. This CDR3 is 11 amino acids long. From germline, CDR1 is MNHEY and CDR2 SVGAGI. CDR3: CASTPGTEAFF. CDR3 nucleotides: TGTGCCAGCACCCCAGGGACTGAAGCTTTCTTT.

The chain couples TRBV4-3 to TRBJ1-5, with D uncertain. The CDR3 loop spans 15 amino acids. V dropped 1 base and J dropped 1 base, with 8 bases sitting between them. Germline V gene data show CDR1 as LGHNA and CDR2 as YSLEER. CDR3 residues: CASSQGRGSNQPQHF. CDR3 sequence (DNA): TGCGCCAGCAGCCAAGGCCGGGGAAGCAATCAGCCCCAGCATTTT.

In this sample, this clone turned up once. This chain links TRBV6-1 with TRBJ1-1, with D possibly TRBD1 on 6 matching bases. Trimming pared 2 bases from V and 10 bases from J, leaving 17 bases between. The CDR3 covers 14 residues. The germline CDR1 and CDR2 sequences are MNHNS and SASEGT. The CDR3 sequence is CASSELGAGQGAFF. The DNA for the CDR3 is TGTGCCAGCAGTGAATTGGGGGCGGGCCAAGGAGCTTTCTTT.

The V gene is TRBV29-1, the J gene TRBJ1-1; D is undetermined. Germline lookup yields CDR1 SQVTM and CDR2 ANQGSEA. The V end was cut by 6 bases, the J end by 0 bases, with 8 bases between. The CDR3 loop spans 12 amino acids. CDR3 residues: CSVLRLNTEAFF. DNA of the CDR3: TGCAGCGTACTACGGCTGAACACTGAAGCTTTCTTT.

V and J are TRBV6-1 and TRBJ1-5; 9 nucleotides line up with TRBD1. V shed 7 bases, J shed 7 bases, and the junction held 8 bases outside the gene matches. The CDR3 length is 14 residues. The V gene's germline CDR1 is MNHNS and CDR2 SASEGT. CDR3 region: CASTKDRGGQPQHF. The CDR3 DNA reads TGTGCCAGCACCAAGGACAGGGGAGGACAGCCCCAGCATTTT.

The J gene is TRBJ2-1, the V gene TRBV10-1; TRBD2 aligns across 10 bases. CDR1 is WNHNN and CDR2 is SYGVQD in the germline V gene (reference sequence). The CDR3 has 15 amino acids. With V trimmed by 3 bases and J by 3 bases, 2 bases remained unmatched. This CDR3 is CASSDTSGIYNEQFF. CDR3 sequence (DNA): TGCGCCAGCAGTGATACTAGCGGGATCTACAATGAGCAGTTCTTC.

This clone has just one count. The chain has TRBV13 and TRBJ1-1; a weak D match, TRBD1 (6 bases). Trimming cost V 4 bases and J 0 bases, with 24 bases left between them. The CDR3 contains 19 residues. Germline-derived CDR1 and CDR2 are PRHDT and FYEKMQ (reference sequence). DNA of the CDR3: TGTGCCAGCAGCTCCCGGGTTACCCCGGGACACATTTTGAACACTGAAGCTTTCTTT. This encodes CASSSRVTPGHILNTEAFF. Using reference TRBV13 and TRBJ1-1 for the parts outside the CDR3, the full variable domain is AAGVIQSPRHLIKEKRETATLKCYPIPRHDTVYWYQQGPGQDPQFLISFYEKMQSDKGSIPDRFSAQQFSDYHSELNMSSLELGDSALYFCASSSRVTPGHILNTEAFFGQGTRLTVV.

The chain is built from TRBV13 and TRBJ1-2; unclear D gene. This CDR3 region has 18 residues. Germline CDR1 reads PRHDT; CDR2 reads FYEKMQ (reference sequence). V was clipped by 5 bases and J by 0 bases, with 22 bases between them. The CDR3 is CASSTPTRRDPSNYGYTF. The CDR3 region has the DNA TGTGCCAGCAGCACCCCCACACGCCGGGATCCTTCTAACTATGGCTACACCTTC.

V and J are TRBV7-2 and TRBJ1-5, with D possibly TRBD1 on 6 matching bases. The CDR3 covers 17 residues. The germline V gene encodes CDR1 SGHTA and CDR2 FQGNSA. Trimming took off 3 bases at V and 2 bases at J, with 17 bases between the two ends. For the CDR3, the DNA is TGTGCCAGCAGCTTTAAGGTGGGGGCAGGGGGCAATCAGCCCCAGCATTTT. It translates to CASSFKVGAGGNQPQHF.